This note documents a single TCR beta chain sequence. What it binds is not known. The data derive from a study of T cell responses to AZD1222 COVID-19 vaccine. Overall study results and limits: Nearly half of spike-specific TCRs reportedly target unmutated variant regions.

Sequencing was performed with immunoSEQ multiplex PCR; in TCRdb, only in-frame clones are kept and a portion is missing. This table has more than 85,000 clones, around 73% appearing once. V lost 4 bases to trimming and J lost 8 bases, with 6 bases between them. The CDR3 has 12 residues. The germline CDR1 and CDR2 sequences are LNHDA and SQIVND (reference sequence). The TCR comes from an adult in good health. The chain is built from TRBV19 and TRBJ2-6; D not certain. The material was peripheral blood, obtained on day 0 of AZD1222 vaccination. CDR3 DNA sequence: TGTGCCAGTAGTAACCCGTCCAACGTCCTGACTTTC. It encodes CASSNPSNVLTF.